The 20 T cell receptor beta chains listed next were all sequenced from one sample in a study of molecular identifiers for immune sequencing clone quantification. TCRdb reprocessed the PCR reads via MiXCR and lists one record per CDR3 protein. The table lists 460,000 or so distinct CDR3 sequences, roughly 25% of them singletons, with under 0.8% in the top ten. The sample taken for sequencing was naive CD8+ T cells from blood, with Jurkat cell RNA spiked in. Sample subset: FACS-sorted CD8+CD4-CCR7+CD45RA+ naive T cells. These receptors originate from a human donor in good health. Some libraries in this study had Jurkat cell RNA spiked in.

In its sample, this clonotype was seen a few times. The chain has TRBV27 and TRBJ2-5; 12 bases align to TRBD1. Germline V lookup: CDR1 MNHEY, CDR2 SMNVEV (reference sequence). The CDR3 contains 15 residues. J was trimmed by 5 bases and V by 3 bases; bases with no gene match: 4. In nucleotides, the CDR3 is TGTGCCAGCAGTTTCGGGACAGGGGGCTTGGAGACCCAGTACTTC. Protein sequence: CASSFGTGGLETQYF.

This clonotype was seen more than once but under ten times. CDR3 in amino acids: CASSYSNMNTEAFF. CDR3 in DNA: TGTGCCAGCAGTTACAGCAATATGAACACTGAAGCTTTCTTT. The chain recombines TRBV6-5 with TRBJ1-1; D gene unclear. V gave up 2 bases and J gave up 0 bases, with 7 bases separating them. Germline lookup yields CDR1 MNHEY and CDR2 SVGAGI. The CDR3 contains 14 residues.

This clonotype has just a few counts. The rearrangement uses TRBV7-8 and TRBJ1-6, with TRBD1 matching 8 bases. With V trimmed by 4 bases and J by 3 bases, 11 bases remained unmatched. Germline CDR1 is SGHVS and CDR2 is FQNEAQ. The CDR3 loop spans 18 amino acids. CDR3 DNA sequence: TGTGCCAGCAGCTCTGAGCGGACAGGGTTAGACTATAATTCACCCCTCCACTTT. Translating gives CASSSERTGLDYNSPLHF. Full variable domain (remainder filled in from reference TRBV7-8 and TRBJ1-6): GAGVSQSPRYKVAKRGQDVALRCDPISGHVSLFWYQQALGQGPEFLTYFQNEAQLDKSGLPSDRFFAERPEGSVSTLKIQRTQQEDSAVYLCASSSERTGLDYNSPLHFGNGTRLTVT.

The rearrangement uses TRBV5-1 and TRBJ2-3; 10 nucleotides match TRBD1. V shed 4 bases and J 5 bases; nucleotides not matched to a gene: 7. Germline CDR1 reads SGHRS; CDR2 reads YFSETQ. The CDR3 has 15 amino acids. CDR3 bases: TGCGCCAGCAGCGCATACGGACAGGGGGAAGATACGCAGTATTTT. As protein: CASSAYGQGEDTQYF.

V gene TRBV6-2 or TRBV6-3 combines with J gene TRBJ2-3, with D possibly being TRBD1 or TRBD2 (6 bases each). Germline V gene sequence: CDR1 MNHEY, CDR2 SVGEGT. Trimming removed 2 bases at V and 3 bases at J, with 15 bases between. The CDR3 loop spans 16 amino acids. This CDR3 reads CASSYGTGAITDTQYF. The CDR3 DNA reads as TGTGCCAGCAGTTACGGGACGGGGGCCATAACAGATACGCAGTATTTT.

The chain combines TRBV7-2 with TRBJ2-3; D tentatively fits TRBD1 or TRBD2 (5 bases each). The CDR3 loop spans 18 amino acids. V was pared by 4 bases and J by 0 bases, with 20 bases between. The germline gives CDR1 SGHTA, CDR2 FQGNSA. Here the CDR3 reads CASSSDWTQTTSTDTQYF. In DNA form, the CDR3 reads TGTGCCAGCAGCTCGGACTGGACACAAACCACTAGCACAGATACGCAGTATTTT.

This clonotype was observed a handful of times. In DNA, the CDR3 is TGTGCCAGCAGCATGAACCGGGACAGGGCAGATAATTCACCCCTCCACTTT. Residues: CASSMNRDRADNSPLHF. The rearrangement links TRBV9 to TRBJ1-6, with TRBD1 matching over 9 bases. CDR3 length equals 17 residues. The germline CDR1 and CDR2 sequences are SGDLS and YYNGEE. V lost 4 bases and J lost 5; bases outside the gene matches: 10.

This clonotype was picked up a small number of times. This chain uses TRBV3-2 with TRBJ2-1. TRBV3-2 is a documented pseudogene. CDR3 size: 10 residues. In nucleotides, the CDR3 is TGTGCCAGCACCCGTGTTGAGCAGTTCTTC. This sequence encodes CASTRVEQFF.

The V gene is TRBV19, the J gene TRBJ1-5; D possibly corresponds to TRBD1 (6 bases). Trimming cost V 2 bases and J 3 bases, with 11 bases left between them. The CDR3 extends over 15 amino acids. Germline lookup yields CDR1 LNHDA and CDR2 SQIVND (reference sequence). DNA of the CDR3: TGTGCCAGTAGTATAAGGACAGCCTTCAATCAGCCCCAGCATTTT. Residues: CASSIRTAFNQPQHF.

The chain couples TRBV27 to TRBJ2-3, with TRBD1 matching 9 bases. The CDR3 sequence is 15 residues long. Germline-derived CDR1 and CDR2 are MNHEY and SMNVEV (reference sequence). V was pared by 1 base and J by 5 bases, with 4 bases of the junction left unmatched. CDR3 loop: CASSLWTGDLDTQYF. The CDR3 DNA reads TGTGCCAGCAGTTTATGGACAGGGGATTTAGATACGCAGTATTTT.

This sequence joins TRBV6-7 and TRBJ2-1; 10 nucleotides line up with TRBD2. TRBV6-7 is an ORF for which the function is uncertain. The CDR3 totals 16 residues. Trimming took 7 bases from V and 0 from J; bases not matched to a gene: 6. CDR3 protein: CASIPSGSSSYNEQFF. Here the CDR3 DNA reads TGTGCCAGCATCCCTAGCGGGAGTTCCTCCTACAATGAGCAGTTCTTC.

A word on this clonotype: The junction shows a germline mismatch at one end, possibly a read error. V is TRBV10-3 and J is TRBJ1-1; unclear D gene. CDR3 length: 14 amino acids. Germline V gene sequence: CDR1 ENHRY, CDR2 SYGVKD. CDR3 sequence: CAISESLSEIEALF. CDR3 DNA sequence: TGTGCCATCAGTGAGTCACTGTCAGAGATTGAAGCTCTCTTT.

This clonotype was observed at least ten times. The rearrangement joins TRBV6-2 or TRBV6-3 to TRBJ2-5; D perhaps matches TRBD2 (5 bases). Germline V gene lookup returns CDR1 MNHEY and CDR2 SVGEGT. V lost 6 bases and J 5 bases, leaving 19 bases between the germline ends. The CDR3 totals 15 residues. CDR3 bases: TGTGCCAGCAGCGAAACGGGGTCCGGACGGGAGACCCAGTACTTC. It yields the protein CASSETGSGRETQYF.

As to this clonotype: It may be a read error: a sequence one base away is much more abundant. The chain uses TRBV27 and TRBJ2-5; D may be TRBD2 (6 bases). CDR1 is MNHEY, CDR2 SMNVEV, per germline (reference sequence). Trimming removed 5 bases at V and 4 bases at J, with 17 bases between. The length of the CDR3 is 15 residues. Here the CDR3 DNA reads TGTGCCAGCAGTCCGGAGGGGTTGGGAGTAGAGACCCAGTACTTC. It encodes CASSPEGLGVETQYF.

This clonotype was counted a few times. The chain has TRBV4-3 and TRBJ1-4; D perhaps matches TRBD1 (5 bases). CDR1 and CDR2 from the germline V gene are LGHNA and YSLEER. The CDR3 has 17 residues. The V end was cut by 0 bases, the J end by 0 bases, with 11 bases between. The CDR3: CASSQDPGTATNEKLFF. CDR3 nucleotide sequence: TGCGCCAGCAGCCAAGATCCGGGGACTGCAACTAATGAAAAACTGTTTTTT.

V and J are TRBV19 and TRBJ1-2; 8 nucleotides agree with TRBD1. The ends lost 5 bases at V and 3 bases at J; junction bases unmatched: 8. Germline V CDR1 and CDR2: LNHDA, SQIVND (reference sequence). The length of the CDR3 is 15 residues. The CDR3 DNA sequence: TGTGCCAGTAGTCAAGGGACAGGAGGAGACTATGGCTACACCTTC. It codes for CASSQGTGGDYGYTF.

This clonotype was detected many times. This chain links TRBV7-9 with TRBJ1-1, with 8 bases aligning to TRBD1. This CDR3 comprises 13 residues. Trimming cost V 5 bases and J 4 bases; bases outside gene matches: 3. Germline V gives CDR1 SEHNR, CDR2 FQNEAQ (reference sequence). CDR3 amino acids: CASSTTGGTEAFF. The DNA for the CDR3 is TGTGCCAGCAGCACCACAGGGGGCACTGAAGCTTTCTTT.

At least ten counts were recorded for this clonotype. The chain recombines TRBV19 with TRBJ2-7; 9 bases fit TRBD2. CDR1 is LNHDA and CDR2 is SQIVND in the germline V gene (reference sequence). The J segment lost 2 bases and the V segment lost 4 bases, leaving 3 bases of the junction unmatched. The CDR3 extends over 14 amino acids. The DNA of the CDR3 is TGTGCCAGTAGTAGTAGCGGGGGACCCTACGAGCAGTACTTC. Encoded protein: CASSSSGGPYEQYF.

The chain joins TRBV28 to TRBJ2-5; 7 nucleotides match TRBD1. The CDR3 totals 15 residues. Per germline, CDR1 MDHEN and CDR2 SYDVKM. The V gene end was trimmed by 5 bases and the J gene end by 2 bases; junction bases not matched to a gene: 8. CDR3 sequence reads: CASSVTPGQQETQYF. The CDR3, as DNA: TGTGCCAGCAGTGTCACACCGGGACAGCAAGAGACCCAGTACTTC.

This clonotype appeared once. J is TRBJ1-1 and V is TRBV29-1; unclear D gene. The CDR3 has 13 residues. The germline V and J ends were trimmed by 3 bases and 9 bases, with 17 bases remaining between them. CDR1 is SQVTM, CDR2 ANQGSEA, per germline. The CDR3, as DNA: TGCAGCGTTGAGCTAAGAGGAAGGGCTAAAGCTTTCTTT. This sequence encodes CSVELRGRAKAFF. Filled out from reference TRBV29-1 and TRBJ1-1, the complete variable domain reads SAVISQKPSRDICQRGTSLTIQCQVDSQVTMMFWYRQQPGQSLTLIATANQGSEATYESGFVIDKFPISRPNLTFSTLTVSNMSPEDSSIYLCSVELRGRAKAFFGQGTRLTVV.